This TCR beta chain originates from a study of shared clonotypes between healthy human individuals. Across the study: The people who gave samples were a couple of women and a few men aged 18 to 49. CD4 naive cells filled three plates per donor, CD4 memory three, CD8 naive two and CD8 memory one.

Generated by immunoSEQ multiplex PCR, the TCRdb table keeps only in-frame clones and is missing some. The table records under 2.5 million clones, around 92% of them present only once. The CDR3 runs 14 residues. Deletions cut 2 bases from V and 8 bases from J, with 15 bases between. From germline, CDR1 is SNHLY and CDR2 FYNNEI. The chain carries TRBV2 and TRBJ1-2; D gene unclear. The sequence came from a man between 18 and 35 years old in good health. Some clones in this sample may be carry-over from other donors' samples. Sequencing was done on a sample of naive CD4+ T cells from PBMCs. Specified subset: CD45RA+ positively selected. The CDR3 DNA is TGTGCCAGCAGTGAAACTCTAGCCTTGTGGGGCTACACCTTC. Protein: CASSETLALWGYTF. The variable domain in full, completed from reference TRBV2 and TRBJ1-2, reads EPEVTQTPSHQVTQMGQEVILRCVPISNHLYFYWYRQILGQKVEFLVSFYNNEISEKSEIFDDQFSVERPDGSNFTLKIRSTKLEDSAMYFCASSETLALWGYTFGSGTRLTVV.